This entry is about one T cell receptor beta chain. There is no known antigen for this receptor. One base away there is no much larger clone; base qualities are not given. From each donor, a single peripheral blood sample of about 110 mL on average was drawn into heparinised tubes. A BD FACSAria II and a panel including CD45RO, CCR7, CD25, CD127, CD95 and CD27 were used to sort naive, central memory, regulatory and stem cell-like memory CD4+ T cells. Purity was above 95% for every sorted population. Right away, PBMCs were isolated by Lymphoprep density gradient centrifugation and were stained directly, with no culture step. So that batch effects would be minimized, each experiment stained and sorted samples in pairs, pairing one healthy donor with one patient. The trim is 0 bases for V and 2 bases for J, with a gap of 10 bases between the germline ends. CDR1 and CDR2 (MGHRA, YSYEKL) derive from the germline V gene. Including cysteine and phenylalanine, the CDR3 has 15 amino acids. CDR3 DNA only is kept here, 45 bases in frame from base 1.

The data were taken from a study of beta chain features in type 1 diabetes (dated by TCRdb to about 2018). Background for the entire study: Mean age, gender distribution, total cell number and subset yield were not different between patients and healthy donors. Across all samples, 107,917,701 sorted cells were examined, and cell number per subset correlated strongly with RNA yield. The study compared TCRB repertoires of sorted circulating CD4+ T cell subsets between recently diagnosed type 1 diabetes patients and matched healthy donors. Regulatory and stem cell-like memory subsets were obtained from only 8 patients and about eight healthy donors, while naive and central memory subsets were obtained from all 28 donors.

The entire amount of isolated RNA was reverse transcribed using the High Capacity cDNA Reverse Transcription Kit, so the sequenced TCRB transcripts were expressed ones. Naive, central memory and regulatory T cell samples underwent deep immunoSEQ sequencing, averaging about 3.57 million total reads per sample. Sorted cells were lysed in RLT buffer, and RNA was extracted using DNase-treated RNeasy Micro or Mini kits according to cell number. Each cell subset was processed on its own to prevent cross-contamination, while patient and healthy donor samples were processed together. The immunoSEQ multiplex PCR was used to amplify TCRB sequences from cDNA, yielding 87-bp fragments that span the CDR3 region. Sequencing of the amplicons was performed on the Illumina HiSeq platform. Turning to the authors' computational methods: PCR bias was corrected computationally using synthetic template baselines, and reads within Hamming distance 2 were collapsed, with unmergeable singletons discarded. Reads were aligned against IMGT so that V, D and J genes, CDR3 length and insertions or deletions at six rearrangement sites could be assigned. Clonotype counts were normalized to sorted cell number within each subset before computing true diversity and Gini coefficients with the tcR R package. The overlap coefficient, calculated on TCRB nucleotide sequences, was used to quantify repertoire sharing. As a proxy for the pre-selection repertoire, out-of-frame TCRB sequences from naive cells were analyzed. TCRdb carries this immuneACCESS record with in-frame sequences only. Its versions omit some clonotypes, under half of them owing to an unresolved V gene in the studies checked, with the rest unexplained. Clone size and the V and J calls come from that table; the DNA yielded D and trimming. The table for this sample lists more than 250,000 clones; roughly 21% of them were counted only once. The top ten hold 0.028% of the sample.

The research as a whole found: Shorter templates might have been favored by PCR, but patient and control samples were amplified and corrected together, so both groups would have been affected equally by any skew. Patients with type 1 diabetes made fewer insertions and deleted more nucleotides at VDJ recombination sites, implying thymic rearrangement abnormalities. Because cDNA rather than genomic DNA was sequenced, highly expressing activated cells could have been over-represented, although no difference in activation and CD3 levels was found between groups. Naive, central memory and regulatory TCRB repertoires appeared to be more alike among patients than among healthy donors. In all four CD4+ subsets, TCRB CDR3 length was moderately but significantly shorter in type 1 diabetes patients. Because the HLA sub-analyses included only small numbers of individuals, any influence of HLA type on TCRB rearrangement was left unresolved.

The receptor comes from a middle-aged woman with type 1 diabetes. The chain is assembled from TRBV4-1 and TRBJ1-2; a tentative D match to TRBD1 spans 5 bases. Material for sequencing was naive CD4+ T cells from blood. Read against the paper, the sample's cell subset or site label means: true naive CD4+ T cells. The encoded CDR3 is CASSQDSGGNYGYTF. The sequence in DNA is TGCGCCAGCAGCCAAGATAGCGGGGGAAACTATGGCTACACCTTC.